Presented here are 17 T cell receptor beta chains from one specimen sequenced in a study of beta chain features in type 1 diabetes. Sequenced material consisted of expressed TCRB transcripts (all of the isolated RNA was reverse transcribed). Produced via immunoSEQ multiplex PCR; TCRdb's table is partial and in-frame only. Of about 900,000 clones in the sample, 17% were seen once. The sample taken for sequencing was naive CD4+ T cells from blood. The receptors here all came from a young woman in good health.

The chain has TRBV29-1 and TRBJ2-1; perhaps TRBD1 as D (5 bases). V was shortened by 3 bases and J by 5 bases, with 11 bases between the two germline ends. CDR3 length equals 13 residues. From germline, CDR1 is SQVTM and CDR2 ANQGSEA. The CDR3 here is CSVDRQTNNEQFF. Here the CDR3 DNA reads TGCAGCGTTGACAGACAGACCAACAATGAGCAGTTCTTC.

The V call is TRBV25-1, the J call TRBJ2-3; D gene uncertain. Trimming shortened V by 1 base and J by 3 bases, and 11 bases separated the two germline ends. Germline assignment: CDR1 MGHDK and CDR2 SYGVNS. This CDR3 is 15 amino acids long. The CDR3 DNA is TGTGCCAGCAGTGAATTTGGCAGGCAGACAGATACGCAGTATTTT. It yields the protein CASSEFGRQTDTQYF.

This rearrangement joins TRBV25-1 to TRBJ2-3; TRBD2 aligns across 8 bases. Germline trimming cut 0 bases from V and 5 bases from J; bases unmatched to any gene: 4. CDR1 MGHDK and CDR2 SYGVNS come from the germline V gene. The CDR3 totals 15 residues. The CDR3 sequence is CASSEYPGRGDTQYF. CDR3 DNA: TGTGCCAGCAGTGAATATCCCGGGAGGGGAGATACGCAGTATTTT.

This sequence joins TRBV27 and TRBJ2-3; D is undetermined. CDR1 MNHEY and CDR2 SMNVEV come from the germline V gene (reference sequence). The CDR3 is 14 amino acids. The ends were cut back, 4 bases at V and 2 bases at J, with 10 bases in the middle. The CDR3 nucleotides are TGTGCCAGCAGTTATAGCAGAGCCACAGATACGCAGTATTTT. Encoded protein: CASSYSRATDTQYF.

The chain combines TRBV19 with TRBJ2-4, with D possibly being TRBD1 (6 bases). Germline V lookup: CDR1 LNHDA, CDR2 SQIVND (reference sequence). The CDR3 length is 14 residues. V lost 6 bases and J 3 bases, leaving 12 bases between the germline ends. CDR3 nucleotides: TGTGCCAGTAGATCGGGACACGGCAAAAACATTCAGTACTTC. It encodes CASRSGHGKNIQYF. Combining the CDR3 with reference TRBV19 and TRBJ2-4 gives the whole variable domain DGGITQSPKYLFRKEGQNVTLSCEQNLNHDAMYWYRQDPGQGLRLIYYSQIVNDFQKGDIAEGYSVSREKKESFPLTVTSAQKNPTAFYLCASRSGHGKNIQYFGAGTRLSVL.

The V and J genes are TRBV5-4 and TRBJ1-1, with D unclear. Germline assignment: CDR1 SGHNT and CDR2 YYREEE (reference sequence). This CDR3 comprises 13 residues. The V end lost 2 bases, the J end lost 4 bases, and 9 bases lay between the germline ends. CDR3 DNA: TGTGCCAGCAGCTTTGAAGGAAGCACTGAAGCTTTCTTT. Translated: CASSFEGSTEAFF.

This clone appeared a few times. This rearrangement joins TRBV4-2 to TRBJ2-5; TRBD1 might be the D (6 bases). This CDR3 is 18 amino acids long. The V and J ends lost 1 base and 4 bases respectively, with 22 bases between them. The germline V gene encodes CDR1 LGHNA and CDR2 YNFKEQ. CDR3 protein: CASSQGGTGRMSLETQYF. The CDR3 nucleotides are TGTGCCAGCAGCCAAGGGGGAACAGGGCGCATGTCCTTAGAGACCCAGTACTTC.

The chain links TRBV21-1 to TRBJ1-1; the D call in the table, TRBD1, was not verified against the DNA. TRBV21-1 is a pseudogene. The CDR3 is made up of 16 amino acids. CDR3 nucleotide sequence: TGTGCCAGCAGCAAAGGACTGGACAGGGCGAACACTGAAGCTTTCTTT. It is translated as CASSKGLDRANTEAFF.

This clone has just a few counts. The J gene is TRBJ2-2, the V gene TRBV19, with D maybe TRBD1 (6 bases). The CDR3 covers 13 residues. Germline V gives CDR1 LNHDA, CDR2 SQIVND (reference sequence). V lost 7 bases and J 5 bases, leaving 11 bases between the germline ends. The CDR3 nucleotides are TGTGCCAGTATCCAGGGGATGACCGGGGAGCTGTTTTTT. Translating it yields CASIQGMTGELFF.

CDR3: CASSAGRDTEAFF. As DNA, the CDR3 is TGTGCCAGCAGCGCGGGAAGGGACACTGAAGCTTTCTTT. The chain joins TRBV5-4 to TRBJ1-1; D gene uncertain. Germline V CDR1 and CDR2: SGHNT, YYREEE (reference sequence). The CDR3 extends over 13 amino acids. The V end was cut by 4 bases, the J end by 3 bases, with 10 bases between.

This clone was picked up a small number of times. Other DNA variants within this sample encode the same CDR3. The J gene is TRBJ2-5, the V gene TRBV7-2; D remains ambiguous. Trimming pared 1 base from V and 2 bases from J, leaving 8 bases between. The CDR3 extends over 14 amino acids. CDR1 SGHTA and CDR2 FQGNSA come from the germline V gene. The CDR3 protein is CASSLGGTQETQYF. DNA of the CDR3: TGTGCCAGCAGCTTAGGGGGAACGCAAGAGACCCAGTACTTC.

The chain is built from TRBV6-6 and TRBJ1-4; D may be TRBD1 (6 bases). Germline V gene lookup returns CDR1 MNHNY and CDR2 SVGAGI (reference sequence). V was pared by 4 bases and J by 0 bases, with 12 bases between. CDR3 length equals 16 residues. The CDR3 loop reads CASSWRQAATNEKLFF. CDR3 DNA sequence: TGTGCCAGCAGTTGGCGACAGGCTGCAACTAATGAAAAACTGTTTTTT.

This clone has only a few counts. The chain recombines TRBV5-1 with TRBJ2-1; the D gene could be TRBD1 or TRBD2 (5 bases each). Trimming removed 4 bases at V and 2 bases at J, with 16 bases between. Looked up from germline, CDR1 is SGHRS and CDR2 is YFSETQ. The CDR3 is made up of 16 amino acids. CDR3 amino acids: CASSAGAPQPYNEQFF. The CDR3 DNA sequence: TGCGCCAGCAGCGCCGGGGCTCCACAGCCCTACAATGAGCAGTTCTTC.

J is TRBJ1-1 and V is TRBV7-9, with a tentative D call TRBD1 (6 bases). Germline loops: CDR1 SEHNR, CDR2 FQNEAQ (reference sequence). The V gene lost 4 bases and the J gene lost 1 base, with 13 bases spanning the gap. The CDR3 spans 15 residues. The CDR3, as DNA: TGTGCCAGCAGCTATCGCGGGGGCCAGAACACTGAAGCTTTCTTT. This sequence encodes CASSYRGGQNTEAFF.

As DNA, the CDR3 is TGCAGCGTTGGGAGACAGGGAGTTAGGAATGAGCAGTTCTTC. Encoded protein: CSVGRQGVRNEQFF. The gene calls are TRBV29-1 and TRBJ2-1, with TRBD1 identical over 7 bases. The CDR3 extends over 14 amino acids. J lost 7 bases, V lost 4 bases, and 10 bases had no gene match. From germline, CDR1 is SQVTM and CDR2 ANQGSEA.

In this sample, this clone turned up a few times. The chain has TRBV7-3 and TRBJ2-3; 7 bases match TRBD2. J lost 4 bases, V lost 3 bases, and 13 bases had no gene match. The CDR3 loop spans 17 amino acids. Germline-derived CDR1 and CDR2 are SGHTA and FQGTGA. Here the CDR3 reads CASSFHFSGQGADTQYF. The CDR3 nucleotides are TGTGCCAGCAGCTTCCACTTTAGCGGGCAGGGTGCAGATACGCAGTATTTT. The complete variable domain, with remaining parts taken from reference TRBV7-3 and TRBJ2-3, reads GAGVSQTPSNKVTEKGKYVELRCDPISGHTALYWYRQSLGQGPEFLIYFQGTGAADDSGLPNDRFFAVRPEGSVSTLKIQRTERGDSAVYLCASSFHFSGQGADTQYFGPGTRLTVL.

This chain uses TRBV5-6 with TRBJ2-5; the D gene is possibly TRBD1 (5 bases). TRBJ2-7 matches the DNA end more closely, so the J call is doubtful. Germline values: CDR1 SGHDT, CDR2 YYEEEE. This CDR3 comprises 15 residues. CDR3 region: CASSLKAGIGDEQYF. For the CDR3, the DNA is TGTGCCAGCAGCTTGAAGGCAGGGATTGGGGACGAGCAGTACTTC.